This T cell receptor beta chain was sequenced for a study of control samples from healthy donors and cancer patients (dated by TCRdb to the early 2020s). Remarks on this clone: No antigen is known for it. The input lacks base qualities; no much larger clone sits a single base away.

Library prep was done by the immunoSEQ multiplex PCR assay. TCRdb took this table from immuneACCESS and kept in-frame rearrangements with V and J called. Such tables lack part of the clones; where checked against another copy, unresolved V genes explain under half of the gap, and the rest is unexplained. Across this sample there are tens of thousands of clones, with around four fifths seen only once. The ten largest clonotypes hold about 50% of the sample. The CDR3 numbers 14 residues from cysteine through phenylalanine. The sequence is cut down to CDR3 DNA, 42 bases in frame from base 1. Trimming takes 5 bases off V and 5 bases off J; junction bases not matched to a gene: 7. The germline V gene encodes CDR1 KGHDR and CDR2 SFDVKD.

The sample was blood. The rearrangement joined TRBV24-1 to TRBJ2-7, and TRBD1 matches 8 of the central bases. The sequence was collected from a man aged 60 to 75 in good health. The encoded CDR3 is CATSGNRGFNEQYF. The DNA sequence is TGTGCCACCAGTGGTAACAGGGGGTTTAACGAGCAGTACTTC.